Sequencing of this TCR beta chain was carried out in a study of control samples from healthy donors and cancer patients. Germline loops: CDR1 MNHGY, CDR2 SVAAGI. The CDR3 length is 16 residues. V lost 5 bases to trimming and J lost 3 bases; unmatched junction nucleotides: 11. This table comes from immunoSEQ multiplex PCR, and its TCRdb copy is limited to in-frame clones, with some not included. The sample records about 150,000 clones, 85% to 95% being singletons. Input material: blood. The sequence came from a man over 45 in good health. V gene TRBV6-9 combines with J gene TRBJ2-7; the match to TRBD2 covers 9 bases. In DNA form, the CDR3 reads TGTGCCAGCAGTCCAACGAGGCTAGCGGGGTTCTACGAGCAGTACTTC. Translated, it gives CASSPTRLAGFYEQYF.